This TCR beta chain originates from a study of blood T cell repertoires in COVID-19. J gave up 3 bases and V 8 bases, and 7 bases lay outside the gene matches. Germline values: CDR1 SNHLY, CDR2 FYNNEI. This CDR3 is built from 14 residues. The assay was immunoSEQ multiplex PCR, and TCRdb's table has in-frame clones only and misses some. The table shows roughly 170,000 clones, with around 79% occurring only once. The sample taken for sequencing was peripheral blood. The J gene is TRBJ2-1, the V gene TRBV2; TRBD2 agrees at 7 bases. This clonotype was obtained from a woman in her seventies with acute or convalescent COVID-19. As DNA, the CDR3 is TGTGCCAGCCACCCTAGCGGAAGCTACAATGAGCAGTTCTTC. Its translation is CASHPSGSYNEQFF.